One and the same sample provided the 32 T cell receptor beta chains below, sequenced in a study of OX40 agonist ivuxolimab in advanced cancers. The repertoire was sequenced with immunoSEQ multiplex PCR; TCRdb's copy has only in-frame clones and lacks some. The sample records 73,000 or so clones, approximately 91% being singletons. Here the sequenced sample was CD4+ or CD8+ T cells sorted from blood, taken in a trial of the OX40 agonist ivuxolimab. These receptor sequences come from an adult with an advanced solid tumor such as melanoma, head and neck, liver or kidney cancer.

The rearrangement joins TRBV5-1 to TRBJ1-3; D is unresolved. Trimming cost V 1 base and J 0 bases, with 11 bases left between them. Germline CDR1 reads SGHRS; CDR2 reads YFSETQ. CDR3 length: 16 residues. The chain's CDR3 is CASSLQGASSGNTIYF. Written as DNA, the CDR3 is TGCGCCAGCAGCTTGCAAGGCGCTAGCTCTGGAAACACCATATATTTT.

The CDR3 protein is CASSYRMNTEAFF. CDR3 bases: TGTGCCAGCAGTTACCGCATGAACACTGAAGCTTTCTTT. This sequence joins TRBV6-5 and TRBJ1-1; D ambiguous. V dropped 2 bases and J dropped 0 bases, with 4 bases sitting between them. Germline V gene data show CDR1 as MNHEY and CDR2 as SVGAGI. The CDR3 extends over 13 amino acids.

The chain employs TRBV21-1 and TRBJ2-1. TRBV21-1 is classified as a pseudogene. This CDR3 spans 10 amino acids. The chain's CDR3 is CARTSGEQFF. The CDR3 DNA reads as TGTGCCAGGACCTCCGGCGAGCAGTTCTTC.

This clone is labeled as medium-sized. The rearrangement links TRBV7-3 to TRBJ1-1; D gene ambiguous. Germline V gene lookup returns CDR1 SGHTA and CDR2 FQGTGA. The CDR3 sequence is 13 residues long. Trimming took off 4 bases at V and 1 base at J, with 7 bases between the two ends. The CDR3 DNA reads as TGTGCCAGCAGCTGGACGACGAACACTGAAGCTTTCTTT. Protein product: CASSWTTNTEAFF.

V gene TRBV6-6 combines with J gene TRBJ2-7; a weak D match, TRBD2 (5 bases). The V gene lost 10 bases and the J gene lost 4 bases, with 14 bases spanning the gap. Looked up from germline, CDR1 is MNHNY and CDR2 is SVGAGI (reference sequence). The CDR3 extends over 12 amino acids. The CDR3 nucleotides are TGTGCCACCGCGGGCCCCGGGTACGAGCAGTACTTC. As protein: CATAGPGYEQYF.

The chain combines TRBV6-1 with TRBJ2-2; TRBD1 is a possible D gene (5 bases). Trimming stripped 3 bases from V and 3 bases from J, with 11 bases between. There are 15 residues in the CDR3. Looked up from germline, CDR1 is MNHNS and CDR2 is SASEGT. The CDR3 here is CASSERQTYTGELFF. The CDR3 DNA reads TGTGCCAGCAGTGAGCGACAGACCTACACCGGGGAGCTGTTTTTT.

This chain links TRBV18 with TRBJ2-2; 15 bases are a match to TRBD2. Trimming removed 5 bases from V and 0 bases from J; junction bases left unmatched: 7. Germline values: CDR1 KGHSH, CDR2 LQKENI. This CDR3 region has 19 residues. The CDR3 loop is CASSSLGLAGGPNTGELFF. CDR3 in DNA: TGTGCCAGCTCATCCCTAGGACTAGCGGGAGGGCCGAACACCGGGGAGCTGTTTTTT.

The chain employs TRBV20-1 and TRBJ2-5; D is unresolved. CDR1 and CDR2 (germline): DFQATT, SNEGSKA (reference sequence). The CDR3 covers 11 residues. V was clipped by 5 bases and J by 4 bases, with 8 bases between them. CDR3 region: CSAVTLETQYF. In DNA, the CDR3 is TGCAGTGCTGTGACTCTAGAGACCCAGTACTTC.

This clone counts as medium-sized (0.01 to 0.1%). J is TRBJ1-5 and V is TRBV5-5; TRBD1 aligns across 7 bases. The junction had 11 bases not matched to a gene; V was cut back by 2 bases and J by 0 bases. This CDR3 comprises 18 residues. The germline gives CDR1 SGHKS, CDR2 YYEKEE (reference sequence). The CDR3 is CASSLPRGDRHSNQPQHF. The CDR3 nucleotides are TGTGCCAGCAGCTTACCGAGAGGGGACAGACATAGCAATCAGCCCCAGCATTTT.

The count of this clone is one. This chain joins TRBV11-2 and TRBJ2-5; 8 bases line up with TRBD1. Germline V gene sequence: CDR1 SGHAT, CDR2 FQNNGV. The J segment lost 4 bases and the V segment lost 7 bases, leaving 14 bases of the junction unmatched. The CDR3 totals 16 residues. CDR3 sequence: CASTLRQGARGETQYF. DNA of the CDR3: TGTGCCAGCACCCTCCGCCAGGGGGCGCGGGGAGAGACCCAGTACTTC.

CDR3 nucleotides: TGTGCCGTCACCCTGGGACCCGACTACCGAAACGAGCAGTACTTC. As protein: CAVTLGPDYRNEQYF. The rearrangement uses TRBV10-3 and TRBJ2-5; D might be TRBD1 or TRBD2, each matching 5 bases. With the DNA end fitting TRBJ2-7 better, the J assignment may be wrong. Germline V gives CDR1 ENHRY, CDR2 SYGVKD. This CDR3 contains 15 residues.

The rearrangement uses TRBV6-1 and TRBJ2-5; D uncertain. CDR1 MNHNS and CDR2 SASEGT come from the germline V gene. This CDR3 region has 12 residues. Trimming shortened V by 2 bases and J by 4 bases, and 5 bases separated the two germline ends. Here the CDR3 reads CASSETRETQYF. The CDR3 nucleotides read TGTGCCAGCAGTGAAACACGAGAGACCCAGTACTTC.

This clone was seen more than once but under ten times. Its ends do not fully match the called genes, so a read error is possible. The chain joins TRBV10-1 to TRBJ2-7; D uncertain. Germline V gene sequence: CDR1 WNHNN, CDR2 SYGVQD (reference sequence). This CDR3 contains 11 residues. This chain's CDR3 is CASSESALGDF. In DNA, the CDR3 is TGCGCCAGCAGTGAGTCGGCCTTAGGTGACTTC.

The chain is built from TRBV6-1 and TRBJ2-3; D is perhaps TRBD1 or TRBD2 (5 bases each). This CDR3 has 15 amino acids. The V gene's germline CDR1 is MNHNS and CDR2 SASEGT. V was cut by 6 bases and J by 0 bases, with 13 bases left in between. The CDR3 coding sequence is TGTGCCAGCAGGACCGGGACGGCAAGCACAGATACGCAGTATTTT. It codes for CASRTGTASTDTQYF.

This clone appeared a single time. The chain joins TRBV5-1 to TRBJ1-1, with D unresolved. V shed 2 bases and J shed 0 bases, with 8 bases lying between them. The CDR3 sequence is 14 residues long. CDR1 is SGHRS, CDR2 YFSETQ, per germline. The CDR3 sequence is CASSLSGLNTEAFF. Written as DNA, the CDR3 is TGCGCCAGCAGCTTATCAGGATTGAACACTGAAGCTTTCTTT.

The chain carries TRBV6-1 and TRBJ1-6, with D unresolved. CDR1 is MNHNS, CDR2 SASEGT, per germline. The V end was cut by 8 bases, the J end by 7 bases, with 15 bases between. The CDR3 loop spans 14 amino acids. CDR3 in DNA: TGTGCCAGCTCTTACGCCCGGGCCAATTCACCCCTCCACTTT. Protein: CASSYARANSPLHF.

The chain links TRBV6-6 to TRBJ1-1; maybe TRBD1 (5 bases). Germline loops: CDR1 MNHNY, CDR2 SVGAGI (reference sequence). The V end was cut by 6 bases, the J end by 7 bases, with 12 bases between. This CDR3 comprises 12 residues. The CDR3 sequence is CASSLGGGEAFF. The CDR3 DNA is TGTGCCAGCAGCTTGGGGGGTGGTGAAGCTTTCTTT.

The rearrangement joins TRBV6-5 to TRBJ1-3, with no clear D. Germline V gives CDR1 MNHEY, CDR2 SVGAGI. The CDR3 covers 15 residues. Trimming took 2 bases from V and 0 from J, leaving 8 bases between them. CDR3 DNA: TGTGCCAGCAGTTACGTGGCGACCTCTGGAAACACCATATATTTT. Translation gives CASSYVATSGNTIYF.

This clone has more than one count but fewer than ten. The rearrangement uses TRBV9 and TRBJ1-5; D gene unclear. Germline V CDR1 and CDR2: SGDLS, YYNGEE. The germline V and J ends were trimmed by 4 bases and 2 bases, with 7 bases remaining between them. The CDR3 totals 13 residues. DNA for the CDR3: TGTGCCAGCAGCCGGCAAGGCAATCAGCCCCAGCATTTT. Translated: CASSRQGNQPQHF.

V usage is TRBV7-2 and J usage is TRBJ1-2, with no clear D. The V end was cut by 7 bases, the J end by 4 bases, with 22 bases between. Looked up from germline, CDR1 is SGHTA and CDR2 is FQGNSA. This CDR3 has 16 amino acids. This CDR3 reads CASTLGPQVFTYGYTF. In DNA, the CDR3 is TGTGCCAGCACCCTCGGCCCACAAGTTTTTACCTATGGCTACACCTTC.

The chain carries TRBV27 and TRBJ1-2, with 7 nucleotides matching TRBD1. Germline CDR1 and CDR2: MNHEY and SMNVEV (reference sequence). Trimming cost V 4 bases and J 8 bases; bases outside gene matches: 7. The CDR3 spans 13 residues. CDR3 nucleotides: TGTGCCAGCAGTTCGTCGACAGGGAAAGGCTACACCTTC. Amino acid sequence: CASSSSTGKGYTF.

This clone was observed a handful of times. The genes are TRBV19 and TRBJ1-5; 7 bases match TRBD1. This CDR3 is built from 16 residues. V was pared by 1 base and J by 4 bases, with 7 bases of the junction left unmatched. Per germline, CDR1 LNHDA and CDR2 SQIVND (reference sequence). The CDR3 sequence: CASSIGRGGRNQPQHF. CDR3 nucleotides: TGTGCCAGTAGTATAGGCAGAGGGGGCAGGAATCAGCCCCAGCATTTT.

The chain couples TRBV2 to TRBJ2-7; no reliable D call. V was pared by 0 bases and J by 12 bases, with 9 bases between. Germline CDR1 reads SNHLY; CDR2 reads FYNNEI. This CDR3 has 11 amino acids. CDR3 sequence: CASSEAGPAYF. The CDR3 region has the DNA TGTGCCAGCAGTGAAGCGGGCCCAGCGTACTTC.

This chain joins TRBV19 and TRBJ2-7, with D hard to call. Germline loops: CDR1 LNHDA, CDR2 SQIVND (reference sequence). Between the trimmed V and J ends, which lost 0 bases and 0 bases, there was a span of 9 bases. The CDR3 covers 15 residues. This CDR3 is CASSIDKFSSYEQYF. The CDR3 DNA reads TGTGCCAGTAGTATAGACAAATTCAGCTCCTACGAGCAGTACTTC.

This clone appeared a single time. The genes are TRBV19 and TRBJ1-1; D is undetermined. The CDR3 length is 12 residues. Germline values: CDR1 LNHDA, CDR2 SQIVND (reference sequence). V lost 9 bases to trimming and J lost 4 bases, with 12 bases between them. For the CDR3, the DNA is TGTGCCAGCGACAATCGGGGCACTGAAGCTTTCTTT. It is translated as CASDNRGTEAFF.

This clone appeared once. The rearrangement links TRBV10-3 to TRBJ2-3; no clear D. Germline V gene lookup returns CDR1 ENHRY and CDR2 SYGVKD. Between the trimmed V and J ends, which lost 3 bases and 3 bases, there was a span of 4 bases. CDR3 length equals 12 residues. CDR3 residues: CAISEATDTQYF. For the CDR3, the DNA is TGTGCCATCAGTGAAGCAACAGATACGCAGTATTTT.

This chain links TRBV4-2 with TRBJ2-7; D ambiguous. The CDR3 consists of 14 residues. V lost 2 bases and J 2 bases, leaving 10 bases between the germline ends. In germline, CDR1 is LGHNA, CDR2 YNFKEQ. This CDR3 is CASSQQVGAYEQYF. The CDR3 nucleotides read TGTGCCAGCAGCCAACAGGTTGGGGCCTACGAGCAGTACTTC.

The rearrangement links TRBV7-8 to TRBJ2-7, with 9 bases identical to TRBD1. CDR3 length: 14 amino acids. Germline CDR1 and CDR2: SGHVS and FQNEAQ. Trimming removed 1 base from V and 3 bases from J; junction bases left unmatched: 1. In DNA form, the CDR3 reads TGTGCCAGCAGCTTAGGGACAGGGGTCTACGAGCAGTACTTC. This encodes CASSLGTGVYEQYF.

The chain couples TRBV10-3 to TRBJ2-2; no definite D call. The CDR3 covers 14 residues. Trimming left V 8 bases short and J 5 bases short, with 15 bases between. Germline V gene sequence: CDR1 ENHRY, CDR2 SYGVKD. The CDR3 bases are TGTGCCATCGGAATGCCGAGTAGGACCGGGGAGCTGTTTTTT. It specifies CAIGMPSRTGELFF.

The chain couples TRBV5-6 to TRBJ1-2; the D gene is possibly TRBD1 (6 bases). Deletions cut 5 bases from V and 8 bases from J, with 16 bases between. Germline CDR1 is SGHDT and CDR2 is YYEEEE. This CDR3 spans 13 amino acids. The CDR3 DNA is TGTGCCAGCAGGGTGAGGGACATCGGGGGCTACACCTTC. Translated, it gives CASRVRDIGGYTF.

V and J are TRBV27 and TRBJ2-7; no reliable D call. This CDR3 spans 14 amino acids. The ends were cut back, 3 bases at V and 0 bases at J, with 9 bases in the middle. Germline CDR1 is MNHEY and CDR2 is SMNVEV (reference sequence). CDR3 nucleotides: TGTGCCAGCAGTTTTGGGCAGGTCTCCTACGAGCAGTACTTC. Amino acid sequence: CASSFGQVSYEQYF.

The gene calls are TRBV29-1 and TRBJ1-2; 7 bases line up with TRBD1. V shed 1 base, J shed 2 bases, and the junction held 10 bases outside the gene matches. This CDR3 is 16 amino acids long. Germline V CDR1 and CDR2: SQVTM, ANQGSEA. CDR3 sequence: CSVEGARGTKNYGYTF. For the CDR3, the DNA is TGCAGCGTTGAAGGGGCCAGGGGGACAAAAAACTATGGCTACACCTTC.